This T cell receptor (beta chain) comes out of a study of Graves' ophthalmopathy and Graves' hyperthyroidism. Findings of the study overall: Separation of ophthalmopathy from stable hyperthyroidism was achieved by a 13-signature model, at about 89% sensitivity and roughly 81% specificity. The model predicted ophthalmopathy progression with 65% to 71% sensitivity and approximately 72% specificity.

V dropped 5 bases and J dropped 9 bases, with 14 bases sitting between them. The CDR3 spans 13 residues. The germline CDR1 and CDR2 sequences are SGHTA and FQGNSA. This clonotype appeared many times. The antigen is unknown. Scientists amplified the TCR beta CDR3 regions from RNA transcripts. After a first-round RT-PCR with HTBI primers, a second-round multiplex PCR was run. TCRdb re-called the multiplex PCR reads through MiXCR, storing one row per CDR3 protein. Seen here are some 390,000 distinct CDR3 sequences, 18% observed once, and the top ten hold 1.6%. The V call is TRBV7-2, the J call TRBJ1-5, with D perhaps TRBD1 (5 bases). The clonotype comes from a woman in her late teens or twenties with Graves' ophthalmopathy. The source material was peripheral blood. As DNA, the CDR3 is TGTGCCAGCAGCCATTGGGACGGTGGGCCCCAGCATTTT. Its translation: CASSHWDGGPQHF.